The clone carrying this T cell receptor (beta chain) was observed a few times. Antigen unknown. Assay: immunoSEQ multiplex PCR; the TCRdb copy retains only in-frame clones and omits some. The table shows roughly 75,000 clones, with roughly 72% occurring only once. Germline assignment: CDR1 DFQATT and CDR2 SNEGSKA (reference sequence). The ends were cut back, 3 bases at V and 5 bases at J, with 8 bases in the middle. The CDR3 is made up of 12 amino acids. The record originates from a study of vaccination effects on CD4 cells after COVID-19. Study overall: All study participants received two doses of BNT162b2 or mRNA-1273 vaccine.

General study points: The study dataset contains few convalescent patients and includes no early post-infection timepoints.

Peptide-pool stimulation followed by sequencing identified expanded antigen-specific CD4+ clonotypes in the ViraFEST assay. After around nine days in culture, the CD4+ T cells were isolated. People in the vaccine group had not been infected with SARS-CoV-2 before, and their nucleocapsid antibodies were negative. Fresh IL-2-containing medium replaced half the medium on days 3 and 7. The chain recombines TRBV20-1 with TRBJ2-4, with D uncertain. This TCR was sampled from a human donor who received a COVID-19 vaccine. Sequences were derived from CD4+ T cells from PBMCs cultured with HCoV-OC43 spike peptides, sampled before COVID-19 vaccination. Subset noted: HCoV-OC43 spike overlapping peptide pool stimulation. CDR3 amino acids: CSASRRENIQYF. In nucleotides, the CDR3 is TGCAGTGCTAGTCGACGGGAAAACATTCAGTACTTC.